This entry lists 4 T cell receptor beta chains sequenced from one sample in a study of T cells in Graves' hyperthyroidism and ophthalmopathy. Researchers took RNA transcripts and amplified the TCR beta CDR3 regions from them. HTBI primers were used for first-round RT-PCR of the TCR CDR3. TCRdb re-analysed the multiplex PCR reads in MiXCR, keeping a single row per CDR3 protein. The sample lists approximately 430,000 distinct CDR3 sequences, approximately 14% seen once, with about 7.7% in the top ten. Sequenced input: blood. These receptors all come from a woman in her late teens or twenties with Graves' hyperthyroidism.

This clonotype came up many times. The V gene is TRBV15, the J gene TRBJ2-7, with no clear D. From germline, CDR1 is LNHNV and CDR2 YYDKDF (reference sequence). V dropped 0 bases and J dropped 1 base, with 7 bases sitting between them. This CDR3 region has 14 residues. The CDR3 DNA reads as TGTGCCACCAGCAGAGATACCGGATCCTACGAGCAGTACTTC. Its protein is CATSRDTGSYEQYF.

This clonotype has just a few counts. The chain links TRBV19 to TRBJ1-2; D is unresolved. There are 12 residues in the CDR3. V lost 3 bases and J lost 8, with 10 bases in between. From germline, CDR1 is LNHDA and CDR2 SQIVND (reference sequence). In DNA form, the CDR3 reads TGTGCCAGTAGTATTGGAGGGTTGGGCTACACCTTC. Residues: CASSIGGLGYTF.

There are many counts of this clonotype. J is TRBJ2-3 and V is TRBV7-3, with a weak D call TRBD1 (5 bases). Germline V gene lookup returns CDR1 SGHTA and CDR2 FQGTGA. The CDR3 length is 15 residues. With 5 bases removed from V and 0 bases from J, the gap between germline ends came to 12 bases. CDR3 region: CASSPGLLSTDTQYF. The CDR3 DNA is TGTGCCAGCAGCCCAGGGCTCCTTAGCACAGATACGCAGTATTTT.

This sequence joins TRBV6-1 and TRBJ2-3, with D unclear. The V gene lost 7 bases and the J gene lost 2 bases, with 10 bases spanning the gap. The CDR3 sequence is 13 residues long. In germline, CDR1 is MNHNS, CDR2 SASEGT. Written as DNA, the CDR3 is TGTGCCAGCACCAAATCGTCCACAGATACGCAGTATTTT. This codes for CASTKSSTDTQYF.